The clone carrying this TCR beta chain was picked up many times. Unmatched junction bases numbered 6, after V lost 3 bases and J lost 10 bases. CDR1 MGHDK and CDR2 SYGVNS come from the germline V gene. This CDR3 is built from 13 residues. The data were taken from a study of blood T cell repertoires in COVID-19. Looking at the study overall: Both acute and convalescent COVID-19 samples were obtained from the United States, Italy and Spain.

Some clones are missing from TCRdb's copy, which holds only in-frame ones; the method was immunoSEQ multiplex PCR. In the table there are approximately 320,000 clones, 65% to 90% of which are singletons. Material for sequencing was peripheral blood. The clonotype originates from a human donor in a cohort sampled during active COVID-19. The chain has TRBV25-1 and TRBJ2-3, with 8 bases matching TRBD2. CDR3: CASSDAGGQAQYF. As DNA, the CDR3 is TGTGCCAGCAGTGATGCGGGGGGCCAAGCGCAGTATTTT.